The 23 T cell receptor beta chains in this list originate from one sample, sequenced in a study of shared clonotypes between healthy human individuals. Terminally differentiated effector memory CD45RA+ cells were left out of the naive CD8 fraction, which was CD45RO-negative and positively selected for CCR7. The method was immunoSEQ multiplex PCR; TCRdb's version includes in-frame clones alone and lacks a portion of them. The sample includes about 700,000 clones, approximately 90% of them seen just once. The sample taken for sequencing was naive CD8+ T cells sorted from blood. These receptor sequences come from a man aged 25 to 40 in good health.

The genes are TRBV9 and TRBJ1-3, with D maybe TRBD1 (6 bases). The CDR3 covers 18 residues. Trimming pared 1 base from V and 0 bases from J, leaving 17 bases between. Germline-derived CDR1 and CDR2 are SGDLS and YYNGEE. CDR3 residues: CASSVLALETGSGNTIYF. In DNA form, the CDR3 reads TGTGCCAGCAGCGTATTGGCCCTCGAGACAGGCTCTGGAAACACCATATATTTT. The full variable domain, in which reference TRBV9 and TRBJ1-3 provide the parts outside the CDR3, is DSGVTQTPKHLITATGQRVTLRCSPRSGDLSVYWYQQSLDQGLQFLIQYYNGEERAKGNILERFSAQQFPDLHSELNLSSLELGDSALYFCASSVLALETGSGNTIYFGEGSWLTVV.

The chain is built from TRBV4-3 and TRBJ1-1; the D gene is possibly TRBD1 (5 bases). Germline CDR1 LGHNA, CDR2 YSLEER. This CDR3 contains 13 residues. The germline V and J ends were trimmed by 4 bases and 7 bases, with 13 bases remaining between them. CDR3 protein: CASSRQTGGEAFF. CDR3 in DNA: TGCGCCAGCAGCCGACAGACCGGTGGTGAAGCTTTCTTT.

Only one count was recorded for this clone. The V call is TRBV30, the J call TRBJ2-3, with 9 bases that match TRBD2. Looked up from germline, CDR1 is GTSNPN and CDR2 is SVGIG (reference sequence). Trimming took 6 bases from V and 2 from J; bases not matched to a gene: 6. The CDR3 loop spans 14 amino acids. CDR3 residues: CACSASGTTDTQYF. The CDR3 nucleotides read TGTGCCTGCTCGGCTAGCGGGACCACAGATACGCAGTATTTT.

The J gene is TRBJ1-5, the V gene TRBV6-5, with no clear D. Trimming removed 5 bases from V and 7 bases from J, with 12 bases in between. Per germline, CDR1 MNHEY and CDR2 SVGAGI. The CDR3 sequence is 13 residues long. CDR3 amino acids: CASSPRPTQPQHF. The CDR3 DNA is TGTGCCAGCAGTCCACGCCCAACCCAGCCCCAGCATTTT.

V and J are TRBV4-3 and TRBJ2-7; TRBD1 matches at 10 bases. The germline V gene has CDR1 LGHNA and CDR2 YSLEER. CDR3 length: 14 amino acids. V lost 1 base and J lost 7; bases outside the gene matches: 4. The CDR3 DNA is TGCGCCAGCAGCCAAGTCGACAGGGGGCGAGAGCAGTACTTC. Translating it yields CASSQVDRGREQYF.

The rearrangement joins TRBV15 to TRBJ2-7; no clear D gene. The CDR3 length is 14 residues. The V end lost 8 bases, the J end lost 2 bases, and 16 bases lay between the germline ends. Germline assignment: CDR1 LNHNV and CDR2 YYDKDF (reference sequence). The CDR3 DNA reads as TGTGCCACCTCAGAGGCAGCTAACCCCTACGAGCAGTACTTC. Its translation is CATSEAANPYEQYF. The complete variable domain, with remaining parts taken from reference TRBV15 and TRBJ2-7, reads DAMVIQNPRYQVTQFGKPVTLSCSQTLNHNVMYWYQQKSSQAPKLLFHYYDKDFNNEADTPDNFQSRRPNTSFCFLDIRSPGLGDTAMYLCATSEAANPYEQYFGPGTRLTVT.

The V and J genes are TRBV4-1 and TRBJ2-1; D ambiguous. Per germline, CDR1 MGHRA and CDR2 YSYEKL. This CDR3 is 12 amino acids long. Trimming pared 3 bases from V and 6 bases from J, leaving 6 bases between. The chain's CDR3 is CASSHLSNEQFF. Here the CDR3 DNA reads TGCGCCAGCAGCCACCTTTCCAATGAGCAGTTCTTC.

The rearrangement uses TRBV7-9 and TRBJ2-5; the D gene is possibly TRBD2 (6 bases). This CDR3 comprises 16 residues. Germline CDR1 is SEHNR and CDR2 is FQNEAQ (reference sequence). V was pared by 5 bases and J by 4 bases, with 20 bases between. CDR3 protein: CASSGGLERFPETQYF. DNA for the CDR3: TGTGCCAGCAGCGGAGGGTTGGAGCGCTTCCCAGAGACCCAGTACTTC. Looking up the rest from reference TRBV7-9 and TRBJ2-5 gives the full variable domain: DTGVSQNPRHKITKRGQNVTFRCDPISEHNRLYWYRQTLGQGPEFLTYFQNEAQLEKSRLLSDRFSAERPKGSFSTLEIQRTEQGDSAMYLCASSGGLERFPETQYFGPGTRLLVL.

The gene calls are TRBV19 and TRBJ2-7, with 10 bases fitting TRBD2. The CDR3 contains 14 residues. CDR1 is LNHDA and CDR2 is SQIVND in the germline V gene (reference sequence). Losses at the gene ends were 5 bases for V and 6 bases for J; bases not matched to a gene: 7. DNA for the CDR3: TGTGCCAGTAGTTTTAGCGGGAGGACCGTCGAGCAGTACTTC. It yields the protein CASSFSGRTVEQYF.

The J gene is TRBJ2-1, the V gene TRBV6-6; D is unresolved. There are 13 residues in the CDR3. From germline, CDR1 is MNHNY and CDR2 SVGAGI (reference sequence). Trimming cost V 2 bases and J 9 bases, with 11 bases left between them. The CDR3 bases are TGTGCCAGCAGTTACACCCCTTTTTCTGAGCAGTTCTTC. Translating it yields CASSYTPFSEQFF.

The genes are TRBV7-8 and TRBJ1-5; 9 nucleotides agree with TRBD1. Germline V lookup: CDR1 SGHVS, CDR2 FQNEAQ. The CDR3 sequence is 14 residues long. Unmatched junction bases numbered 9, after V lost 4 bases and J lost 11 bases. The CDR3 region is CASSSGTGFLAQHF. CDR3 sequence (DNA): TGTGCCAGCAGCTCCGGGACAGGGTTTCTTGCCCAGCATTTT. Full variable domain (remainder filled in from reference TRBV7-8 and TRBJ1-5): GAGVSQSPRYKVAKRGQDVALRCDPISGHVSLFWYQQALGQGPEFLTYFQNEAQLDKSGLPSDRFFAERPEGSVSTLKIQRTQQEDSAVYLCASSSGTGFLAQHFGDGTRLSIL.

This clone is a singleton in its sample. The chain joins TRBV18 to TRBJ2-1; TRBD2 matches at 8 bases. The CDR3 is made up of 15 amino acids. The trim removed 1 base at V and 8 bases at J, leaving 7 bases unmatched. Germline-derived CDR1 and CDR2 are KGHSH and LQKENI. The CDR3 DNA sequence: TGTGCCAGCTCACCACTGAGCGGGAGTCTCGATGAGCAGTTCTTC. Translated: CASSPLSGSLDEQFF.

This chain links TRBV4-3 with TRBJ1-4; 9 nucleotides align to TRBD1. CDR1 and CDR2 from the germline V gene are LGHNA and YSLEER. This CDR3 has 16 residues. Unmatched junction bases numbered 7, after V lost 0 bases and J lost 8 bases. CDR3 residues: CASSQDHGTGSEKLFF. In nucleotides, the CDR3 is TGCGCCAGCAGCCAAGATCACGGGACAGGGAGCGAAAAACTGTTTTTT.

The chain employs TRBV19 and TRBJ1-1; D unresolved. Trimming shortened V by 6 bases and J by 1 base, and 9 bases separated the two germline ends. Per the germline V gene, CDR1 is LNHDA and CDR2 is SQIVND (reference sequence). The CDR3 runs 13 residues. The CDR3 loop reads CASSEYGNTEAFF. The CDR3, as DNA: TGTGCCAGTAGCGAGTACGGGAACACTGAAGCTTTCTTT.

The chain carries TRBV28 and TRBJ1-5; D not certain. Germline loops: CDR1 MDHEN, CDR2 SYDVKM. Trimming shortened V by 6 bases and J by 0 bases, and 12 bases separated the two germline ends. CDR3 size: 15 residues. The DNA of the CDR3 is TGTGCCAGCAGGAGAAGGCAAGGTAGCAATCAGCCCCAGCATTTT. Protein product: CASRRRQGSNQPQHF.

V gene TRBV2 combines with J gene TRBJ2-1; TRBD1 matches 7 bases. The CDR3 totals 20 residues. CDR1 is SNHLY and CDR2 is FYNNEI in the germline V gene. V was pared by 3 bases and J by 0 bases, with 17 bases of the junction left unmatched. This CDR3 reads CASSEHPRMNRGSSYNEQFF. CDR3 DNA: TGTGCCAGCAGTGAGCACCCTCGGATGAACAGGGGTAGCTCCTACAATGAGCAGTTCTTC.

This chain links TRBV27 with TRBJ2-7; D is perhaps TRBD1 (6 bases). The V end was cut by 8 bases, the J end by 2 bases, with 16 bases between. Germline values: CDR1 MNHEY, CDR2 SMNVEV (reference sequence). This CDR3 has 14 amino acids. CDR3 sequence (DNA): TGTGCCAGCGGATTCCCGGACAGTCCCTACGAGCAGTACTTC. It yields the protein CASGFPDSPYEQYF.

The chain carries TRBV19 and TRBJ2-3, with D perhaps given as TRBD1 or TRBD2 (5 bases each). CDR3 length: 13 amino acids. Looked up from germline, CDR1 is LNHDA and CDR2 is SQIVND (reference sequence). V lost 8 bases and J 2 bases, leaving 11 bases between the germline ends. The CDR3 sequence: CASARENTDTQYF. Written as DNA, the CDR3 is TGTGCCAGTGCCAGGGAGAACACAGATACGCAGTATTTT.

The rearrangement uses TRBV28 and TRBJ1-2; no firm D call. Trimming shortened V by 3 bases and J by 3 bases, and 11 bases separated the two germline ends. The germline gives CDR1 MDHEN, CDR2 SYDVKM. The CDR3 runs to 14 residues. The DNA of the CDR3 is TGTGCCAGCAGTTTTATGGGCAGCGACTATGGCTACACCTTC. Amino acids: CASSFMGSDYGYTF.

J is TRBJ1-5 and V is TRBV5-6; no clear D. CDR3 length: 17 amino acids. Germline CDR1 SGHDT, CDR2 YYEEEE. Deletions cut 0 bases from V and 0 bases from J, with 13 bases between. The CDR3: CASSLGQVGNSNQPQHF. The CDR3 DNA sequence: TGTGCCAGCAGCTTGGGTCAGGTGGGAAATAGCAATCAGCCCCAGCATTTT.

The count of this clone is one. The chain joins TRBV29-1 to TRBJ2-3; D unclear. CDR1 is SQVTM, CDR2 ANQGSEA, per germline. Trimming shortened V by 1 base and J by 5 bases, and 1 base separated the two germline ends. The CDR3 sequence is 10 residues long. The CDR3 coding sequence is TGCAGCGTTGAAGGAGATACGCAGTATTTT. Amino acids: CSVEGDTQYF.

This chain uses TRBV7-6 with TRBJ2-1; 8 bases agree with TRBD2. Germline V gene data show CDR1 as SGHVS and CDR2 as FNYEAQ. V was clipped by 5 bases and J by 6 bases; unmatched bases: 6. CDR3 length: 14 residues. The CDR3 nucleotides are TGTGCCAGCAGCCCGCGGGGGGCCCCCAATGAGCAGTTCTTC. This sequence encodes CASSPRGAPNEQFF.

The V gene is TRBV7-9, the J gene TRBJ2-7, with 8 nucleotides matching TRBD1. The CDR3 consists of 14 residues. The V gene end was trimmed by 4 bases and the J gene end by 3 bases; junction bases not matched to a gene: 5. Germline V gives CDR1 SEHNR, CDR2 FQNEAQ (reference sequence). The CDR3 DNA is TGTGCCAGCAGCTCAAGACAGGGGCTCTACGAGCAGTACTTC. It yields the protein CASSSRQGLYEQYF.